A selection of T cell receptor beta chains follows, all from one sample in a study of shared clonotypes between healthy human individuals. Some clones are missing from TCRdb's copy, which holds only in-frame ones; the method was immunoSEQ multiplex PCR. The sample lists roughly 1 million clones, about 75% occurring once. Sequences were obtained from memory CD4+ T cells sorted from blood. The source of these receptors is a man aged 18-30 years in good health. Each CDR3 is given with its conserved first and last residue.

TRBV5-5	TRBJ1-1	CASSLAQGVTEAFF
TRBV6-6	TRBJ2-5	CACSGGGETQYF
TRBV11-2	TRBJ2-2	CASSLRQRTGELFF
TRBV19	TRBJ1-6	CASRDSNSPLHF
TRBV5-1	TRBJ2-7	CASSPRGSGRALREQYF
TRBV10-3	TRBJ1-6	CAISGQGMGNSPLHF
TRBV19	TRBJ1-4	CASSSGTGNEKLFF
TRBV5-1	TRBJ2-6	CASSFLVGSPSGANVLTF
TRBV5-6	TRBJ2-7	CASSLGTLGVYEQYF
TRBV2	TRBJ2-3	CASSYTDTQYF
TRBV5-1	TRBJ2-7	CASRLVGGSESYEQYF
TRBV18	TRBJ1-2	CASSPGQENYGYTF
TRBV29-1	TRBJ1-2	CSVQGVDYGYTF